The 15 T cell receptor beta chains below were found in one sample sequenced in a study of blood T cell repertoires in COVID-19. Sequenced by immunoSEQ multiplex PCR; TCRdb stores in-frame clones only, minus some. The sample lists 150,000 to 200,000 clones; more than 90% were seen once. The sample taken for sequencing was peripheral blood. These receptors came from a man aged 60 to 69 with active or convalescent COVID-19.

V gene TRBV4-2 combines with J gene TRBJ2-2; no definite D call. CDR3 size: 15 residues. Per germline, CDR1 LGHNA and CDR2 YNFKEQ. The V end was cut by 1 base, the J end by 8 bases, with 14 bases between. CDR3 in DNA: TGTGCCAGCAGCCAAGGGGTGGAGCCCCCGGGGGAGCTGTTTTTT. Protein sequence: CASSQGVEPPGELFF.

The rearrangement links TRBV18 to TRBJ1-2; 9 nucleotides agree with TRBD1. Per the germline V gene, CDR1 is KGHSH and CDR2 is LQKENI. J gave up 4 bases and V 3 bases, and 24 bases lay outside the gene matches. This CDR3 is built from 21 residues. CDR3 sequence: CASSPLGTGPLRKFSPYGYTF. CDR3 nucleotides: TGTGCCAGCTCACCCCTTGGGACAGGGCCACTTCGAAAATTTTCTCCCTATGGCTACACCTTC.

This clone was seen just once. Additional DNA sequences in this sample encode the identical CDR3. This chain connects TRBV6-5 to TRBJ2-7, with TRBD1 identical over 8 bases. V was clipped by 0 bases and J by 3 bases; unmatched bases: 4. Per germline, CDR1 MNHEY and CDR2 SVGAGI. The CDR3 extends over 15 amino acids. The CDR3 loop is CASSYSAGGGYEQYF. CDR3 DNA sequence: TGTGCCAGCAGTTACTCAGCAGGGGGCGGCTACGAGCAGTACTTC.

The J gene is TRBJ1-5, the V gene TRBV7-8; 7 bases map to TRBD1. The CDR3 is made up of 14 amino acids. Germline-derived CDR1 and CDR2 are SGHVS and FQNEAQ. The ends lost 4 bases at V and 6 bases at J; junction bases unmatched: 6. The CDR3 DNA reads TGTGCCAGCAGCTCTGACAGGGCCGGTCAGCCCCAGCATTTT. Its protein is CASSSDRAGQPQHF.

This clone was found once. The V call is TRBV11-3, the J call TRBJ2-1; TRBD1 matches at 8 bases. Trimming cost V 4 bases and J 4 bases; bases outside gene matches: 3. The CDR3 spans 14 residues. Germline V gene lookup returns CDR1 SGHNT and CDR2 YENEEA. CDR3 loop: CASSSRQGYNEQFF. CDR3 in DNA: TGTGCCAGCAGCTCGAGACAGGGGTACAATGAGCAGTTCTTC.

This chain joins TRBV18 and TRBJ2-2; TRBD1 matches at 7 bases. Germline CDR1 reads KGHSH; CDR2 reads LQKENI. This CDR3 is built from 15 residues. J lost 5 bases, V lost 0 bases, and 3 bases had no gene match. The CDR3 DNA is TGTGCCAGCTCACCACCGGGACAGCCGACCGGGGAGCTGTTTTTT. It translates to CASSPPGQPTGELFF.

The CDR3 coding sequence is TGTGCCAGCAGCTTAGAACTAGCGGGAACAGAGACCCAGTACTTC. It yields the protein CASSLELAGTETQYF. The chain recombines TRBV7-9 with TRBJ2-5; 10 bases are a match to TRBD2. V lost 1 base, J lost 4 bases, and 3 bases stayed unmatched. The CDR3 contains 15 residues. Per the germline V gene, CDR1 is SEHNR and CDR2 is FQNEAQ (reference sequence).

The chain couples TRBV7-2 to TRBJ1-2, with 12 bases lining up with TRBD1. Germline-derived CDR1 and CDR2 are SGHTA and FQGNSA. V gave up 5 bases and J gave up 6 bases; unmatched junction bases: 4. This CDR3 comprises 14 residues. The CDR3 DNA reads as TGTGCCAGCAGCCAGGGGACAGGGGGCCATGGCTACACCTTC. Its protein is CASSQGTGGHGYTF.

DNA of the CDR3: TGCGCCAGCAGCCAACCGGGACAGGGTACGGGCGAGCAGTACTTC. Encoded protein: CASSQPGQGTGEQYF. J is TRBJ2-7 and V is TRBV4-1, with 9 positions matching TRBD1. The CDR3 is made up of 15 amino acids. Trimming at V came to 2 bases and at J to 6 bases, leaving 8 bases not matched to a gene. The germline V gene has CDR1 MGHRA and CDR2 YSYEKL.

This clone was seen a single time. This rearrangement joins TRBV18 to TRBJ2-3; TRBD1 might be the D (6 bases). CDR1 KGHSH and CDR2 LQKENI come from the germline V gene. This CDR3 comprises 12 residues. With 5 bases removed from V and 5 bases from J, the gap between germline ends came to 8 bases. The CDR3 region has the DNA TGTGCCAGCTCATACAGGGTAGATACGCAGTATTTT. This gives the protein CASSYRVDTQYF.

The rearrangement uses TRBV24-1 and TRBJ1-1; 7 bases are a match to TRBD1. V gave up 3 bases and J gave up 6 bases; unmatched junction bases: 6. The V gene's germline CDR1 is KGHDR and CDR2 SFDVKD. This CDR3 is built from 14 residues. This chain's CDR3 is CATSDLGQAAEAFF. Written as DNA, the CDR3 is TGTGCCACCAGTGATCTTGGACAGGCCGCTGAAGCTTTCTTT.

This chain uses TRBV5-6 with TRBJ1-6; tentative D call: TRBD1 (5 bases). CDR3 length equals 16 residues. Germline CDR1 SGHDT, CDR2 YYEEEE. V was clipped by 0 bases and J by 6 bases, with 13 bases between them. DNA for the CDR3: TGTGCCAGCAGCTTGGTGGGCGGACAATTTAATTCACCCCTCCACTTT. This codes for CASSLVGGQFNSPLHF.

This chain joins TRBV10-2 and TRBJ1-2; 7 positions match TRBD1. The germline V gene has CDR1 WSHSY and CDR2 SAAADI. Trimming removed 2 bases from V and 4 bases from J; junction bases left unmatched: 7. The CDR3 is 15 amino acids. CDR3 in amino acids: CASSEPEGAVYGYTF. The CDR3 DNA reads TGCGCCAGCAGTGAGCCAGAGGGGGCGGTCTATGGCTACACCTTC.

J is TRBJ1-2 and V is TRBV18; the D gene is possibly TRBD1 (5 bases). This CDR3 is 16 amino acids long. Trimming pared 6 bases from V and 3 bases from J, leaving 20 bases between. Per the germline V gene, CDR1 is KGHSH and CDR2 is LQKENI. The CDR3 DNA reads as TGTGCCAGCTCTCCGAACGGACCCGGGGGGGACTATGGCTACACCTTC. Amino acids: CASSPNGPGGDYGYTF.

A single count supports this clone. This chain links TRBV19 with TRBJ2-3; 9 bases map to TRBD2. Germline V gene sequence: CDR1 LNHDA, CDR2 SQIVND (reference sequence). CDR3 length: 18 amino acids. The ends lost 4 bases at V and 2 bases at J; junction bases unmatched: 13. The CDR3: CASSRGTSLTANTDTQYF. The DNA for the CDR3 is TGTGCCAGTAGTAGAGGGACTAGCCTAACGGCCAACACAGATACGCAGTATTTT.